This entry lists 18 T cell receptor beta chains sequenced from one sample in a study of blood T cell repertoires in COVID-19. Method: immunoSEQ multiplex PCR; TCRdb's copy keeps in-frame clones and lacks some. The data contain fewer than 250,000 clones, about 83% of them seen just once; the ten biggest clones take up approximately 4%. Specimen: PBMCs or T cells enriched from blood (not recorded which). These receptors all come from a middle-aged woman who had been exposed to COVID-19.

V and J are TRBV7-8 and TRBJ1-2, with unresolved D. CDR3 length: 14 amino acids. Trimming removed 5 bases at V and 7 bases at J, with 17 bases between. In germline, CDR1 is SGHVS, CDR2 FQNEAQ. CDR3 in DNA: TGTGCCAGCAGCCGGACCCCGGAGAAGTCTGGCTACACCTTC. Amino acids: CASSRTPEKSGYTF.

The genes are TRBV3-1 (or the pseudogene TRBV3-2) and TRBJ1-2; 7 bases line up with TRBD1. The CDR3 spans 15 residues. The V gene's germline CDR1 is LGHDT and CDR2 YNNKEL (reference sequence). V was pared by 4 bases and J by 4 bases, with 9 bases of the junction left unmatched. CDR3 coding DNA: TGTGCCAGCAGCCCTCTCGGACAGGCCAGCTATGGCTACACCTTC. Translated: CASSPLGQASYGYTF.

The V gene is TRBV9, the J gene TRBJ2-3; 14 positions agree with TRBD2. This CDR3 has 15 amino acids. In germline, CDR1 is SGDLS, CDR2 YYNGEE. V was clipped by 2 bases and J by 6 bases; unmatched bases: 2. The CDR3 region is CASSVRTSGRDTQYF. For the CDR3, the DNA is TGTGCCAGCAGCGTGCGGACTAGCGGGAGGGATACGCAGTATTTT.

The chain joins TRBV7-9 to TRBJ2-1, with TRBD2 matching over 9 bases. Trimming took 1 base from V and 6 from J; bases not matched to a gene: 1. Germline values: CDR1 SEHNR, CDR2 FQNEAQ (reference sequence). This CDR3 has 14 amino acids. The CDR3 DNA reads TGTGCCAGCAGCTTAGTAGCGGGGGCCAATGAGCAGTTCTTC. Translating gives CASSLVAGANEQFF.

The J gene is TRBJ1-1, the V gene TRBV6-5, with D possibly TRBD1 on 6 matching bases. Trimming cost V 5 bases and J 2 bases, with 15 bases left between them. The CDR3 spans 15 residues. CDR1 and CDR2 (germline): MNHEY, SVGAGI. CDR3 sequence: CASSPTGLVNTEAFF. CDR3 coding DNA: TGTGCCAGCAGTCCGACAGGATTGGTCAACACTGAAGCTTTCTTT.

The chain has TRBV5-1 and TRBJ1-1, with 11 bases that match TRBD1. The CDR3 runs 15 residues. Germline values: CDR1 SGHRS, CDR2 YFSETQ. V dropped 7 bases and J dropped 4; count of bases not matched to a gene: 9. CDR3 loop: CASGRTGGAPTEAFF. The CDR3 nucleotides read TGCGCCAGCGGACGGACAGGGGGCGCGCCCACTGAAGCTTTCTTT.

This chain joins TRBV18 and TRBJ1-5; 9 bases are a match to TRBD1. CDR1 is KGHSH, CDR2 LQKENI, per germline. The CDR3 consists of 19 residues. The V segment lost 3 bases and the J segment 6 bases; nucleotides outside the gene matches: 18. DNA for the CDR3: TGTGCCAGCTCACCCACGACGGGACAGGGTCAGGCTTTAGGTCAGCCCCAGCATTTT. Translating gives CASSPTTGQGQALGQPQHF.

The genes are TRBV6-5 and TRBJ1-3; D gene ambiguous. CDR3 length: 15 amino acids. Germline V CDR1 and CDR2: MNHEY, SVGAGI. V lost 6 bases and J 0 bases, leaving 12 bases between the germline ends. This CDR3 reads CASSLSRASGNTIYF. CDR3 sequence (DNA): TGTGCCAGCAGCCTCTCAAGAGCCTCTGGAAACACCATATATTTT.

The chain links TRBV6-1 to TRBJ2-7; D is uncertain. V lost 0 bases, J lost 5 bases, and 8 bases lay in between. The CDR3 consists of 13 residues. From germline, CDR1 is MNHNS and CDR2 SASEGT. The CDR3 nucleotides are TGTGCCAGCAGTGAAGCGCTTCGGGACGAGCAGTACTTC. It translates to CASSEALRDEQYF.

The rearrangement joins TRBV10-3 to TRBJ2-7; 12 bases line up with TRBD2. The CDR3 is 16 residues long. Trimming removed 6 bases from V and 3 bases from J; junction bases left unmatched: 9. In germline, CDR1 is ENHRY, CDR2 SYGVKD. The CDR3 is CAISRILAGGGYEQYF. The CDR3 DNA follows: TGTGCCATCAGCCGGATACTAGCGGGGGGTGGCTACGAGCAGTACTTC.

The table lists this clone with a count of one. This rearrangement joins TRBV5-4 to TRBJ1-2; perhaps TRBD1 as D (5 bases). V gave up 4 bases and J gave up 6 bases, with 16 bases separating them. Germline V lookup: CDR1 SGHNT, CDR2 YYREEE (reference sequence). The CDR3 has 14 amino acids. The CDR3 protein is CASSQARGGDGYTF. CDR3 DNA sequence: TGTGCCAGCAGCCAGGCGAGGGGAGGGGATGGCTACACCTTC.

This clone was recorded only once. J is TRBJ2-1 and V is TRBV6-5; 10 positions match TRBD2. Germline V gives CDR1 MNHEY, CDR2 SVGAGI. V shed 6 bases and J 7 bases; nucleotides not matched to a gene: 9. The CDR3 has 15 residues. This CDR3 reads CASRGLAGGTNEQFF. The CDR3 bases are TGTGCCAGCAGGGGTTTAGCGGGGGGCACGAATGAGCAGTTCTTC.

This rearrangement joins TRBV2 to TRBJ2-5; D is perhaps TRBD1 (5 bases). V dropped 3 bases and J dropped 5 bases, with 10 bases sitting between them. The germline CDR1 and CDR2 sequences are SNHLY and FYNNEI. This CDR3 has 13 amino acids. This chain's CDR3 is CASSETAIETQYF. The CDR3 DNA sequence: TGTGCCAGCAGTGAGACAGCGATCGAGACCCAGTACTTC.

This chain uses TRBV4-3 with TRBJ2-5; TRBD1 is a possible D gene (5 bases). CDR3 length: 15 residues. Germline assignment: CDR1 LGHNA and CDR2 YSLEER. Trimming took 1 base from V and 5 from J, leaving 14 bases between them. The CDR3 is CASSQVRNRWETQYF. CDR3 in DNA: TGCGCCAGCAGCCAAGTCAGGAACAGGTGGGAGACCCAGTACTTC.

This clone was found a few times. Here the CDR3 reads CASQRNQETQYF. CDR3 nucleotide sequence: TGTGCCAGCCAGCGAAACCAAGAGACCCAGTACTTC. This sequence joins TRBV12-3 or TRBV12-4 and TRBJ2-5; D gene unclear. This CDR3 spans 12 amino acids. V was cut by 8 bases and J by 0 bases, with 7 bases left in between.

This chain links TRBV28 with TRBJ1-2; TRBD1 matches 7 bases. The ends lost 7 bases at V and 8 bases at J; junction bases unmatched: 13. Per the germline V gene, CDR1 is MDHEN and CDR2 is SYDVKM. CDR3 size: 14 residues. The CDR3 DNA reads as TGTGCCAGCATAAACATGGCGACAGGGTTCGGCTACACCTTC. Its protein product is CASINMATGFGYTF.

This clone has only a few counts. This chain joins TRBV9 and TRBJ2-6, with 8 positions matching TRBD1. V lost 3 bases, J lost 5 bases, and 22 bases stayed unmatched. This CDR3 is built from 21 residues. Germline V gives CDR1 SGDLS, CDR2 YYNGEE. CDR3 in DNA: TGTGCCAGCAGCGAAGGAGGACAGGGTAGTCCAGGCCTAATCTGGGCCAACGTCCTGACTTTC. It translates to CASSEGGQGSPGLIWANVLTF.

This CDR3 reads CASSYLGQDTGELFF. The DNA for the CDR3 is TGTGCCAGCAGTTACCTCGGACAAGACACCGGGGAGCTGTTTTTT. The chain joins TRBV6-5 to TRBJ2-2, with D tentatively TRBD1 (5 bases). Germline V gene sequence: CDR1 MNHEY, CDR2 SVGAGI. Between the trimmed V and J ends, which lost 2 bases and 3 bases, there was a span of 10 bases. CDR3 length: 15 amino acids.